This entry lists 32 T cell receptor beta chains sequenced from one sample in a study of blood T cell repertoires in COVID-19. Here immunoSEQ multiplex PCR was the method, and the copy in TCRdb shows in-frame clones only, minus some. The profile shows some 220,000 clones, approximately 80% of them singletons. Material: peripheral blood. Receptors were obtained from a human donor in a cohort sampled during active COVID-19.

This rearrangement joins TRBV9 to TRBJ2-7; maybe TRBD1 (6 bases). There are 15 residues in the CDR3. Germline CDR1 is SGDLS and CDR2 is YYNGEE. Between the trimmed V and J ends, which lost 4 bases and 0 bases, there was a span of 14 bases. The CDR3 loop reads CASSTRTDSSYEQYF. The CDR3 nucleotides read TGTGCCAGCAGCACTAGGACGGACAGCTCCTACGAGCAGTACTTC.

This clone has just a few counts. The CDR3 nucleotides read TGTGCCAGCAGTTTAGAGGCAGGTTGGAGGAATGAGCAGTTCTTC. Translating it yields CASSLEAGWRNEQFF. The rearrangement uses TRBV28 and TRBJ2-1; tentatively, D is TRBD2 (5 bases). This CDR3 has 15 amino acids. V lost 2 bases to trimming and J lost 7 bases, with 15 bases between them. Germline values: CDR1 MDHEN, CDR2 SYDVKM.

V gene TRBV21-1 combines with J gene TRBJ1-5; the DNA was not compared with TRBD1, the D call given in the table. TRBV21-1 is termed a pseudogene. The CDR3 runs 17 residues. In DNA, the CDR3 is TGTGCCAGCAGCAAAGAGGCTCAGGCCGATAGCAATCAGCCCCAGCATTTT. Translating it yields CASSKEAQADSNQPQHF.

CDR3 sequence: CASSPPGSSSGQPQHF. In DNA, the CDR3 is TGTGCCAGCTCACCACCGGGCAGCTCTTCGGGGCAGCCCCAGCATTTT. The rearrangement links TRBV18 to TRBJ1-5, with unresolved D. V gave up 0 bases and J gave up 7 bases, with 16 bases separating them. The CDR3 spans 16 residues. CDR1 and CDR2 (germline): KGHSH, LQKENI.

CDR3 sequence reads: CASSYRERQGGYTF. CDR3 sequence (DNA): TGTGCCAGCAGTTACCGGGAACGACAGGGAGGCTACACCTTC. The chain carries TRBV6-5 and TRBJ1-2; TRBD1 agrees at 7 bases. The CDR3 consists of 14 residues. V was clipped by 2 bases and J by 8 bases; unmatched bases: 8. Per the germline V gene, CDR1 is MNHEY and CDR2 is SVGAGI.

The chain couples TRBV4-2 to TRBJ2-5; 7 nucleotides match TRBD2. The CDR3 is made up of 14 amino acids. Per the germline V gene, CDR1 is LGHNA and CDR2 is YNFKEQ. Losses at the gene ends were 0 bases for V and 5 bases for J; bases not matched to a gene: 3. The DNA for the CDR3 is TGTGCCAGCAGCCAAGAACTAGCGAGGGAGACCCAGTACTTC. Residues: CASSQELARETQYF.

This chain links TRBV9 with TRBJ2-5, with 9 bases aligning to TRBD1. This CDR3 has 14 residues. Per germline, CDR1 SGDLS and CDR2 YYNGEE. With V trimmed by 3 bases and J by 4 bases, 4 bases remained unmatched. CDR3 bases: TGTGCCAGCAGCGCCACAGGGGGCCCAGAGACCCAGTACTTC. It yields the protein CASSATGGPETQYF.

The J gene is TRBJ2-1, the V gene TRBV11-2, with 12 positions matching TRBD2. The CDR3 is 16 residues long. Germline-derived CDR1 and CDR2 are SGHAT and FQNNGV. The V segment lost 5 bases and the J segment 8 bases; nucleotides outside the gene matches: 10. The CDR3 here is CASSPGRLAGVDEQFF. The CDR3 region has the DNA TGTGCCAGCAGCCCAGGTAGACTAGCGGGAGTGGATGAGCAGTTCTTC.

The V gene is TRBV28, the J gene TRBJ1-3; D remains unclear. The V and J ends lost 6 bases and 0 bases respectively, with 9 bases between them. The V gene's germline CDR1 is MDHEN and CDR2 SYDVKM. The CDR3 totals 14 residues. The CDR3 sequence: CASRRQSSGNTIYF. The CDR3 region has the DNA TGTGCCAGCAGGCGCCAAAGCTCTGGAAACACCATATATTTT.

The chain couples TRBV25-1 to TRBJ2-7; D ambiguous. Trimming shortened V by 0 bases and J by 7 bases, and 7 bases separated the two germline ends. Germline CDR1 reads MGHDK; CDR2 reads SYGVNS. This CDR3 is 12 amino acids long. The CDR3 DNA reads TGTGCCAGCAGTGAATATCCTTTAGAGCAGTACTTC. It encodes CASSEYPLEQYF.

V usage is TRBV20-1 and J usage is TRBJ1-6; a possible D gene is TRBD1 (5 bases). The CDR3 sequence is 12 residues long. V was pared by 3 bases and J by 9 bases, with 9 bases between. Germline loops: CDR1 DFQATT, CDR2 SNEGSKA (reference sequence). The CDR3 DNA sequence: TGCAGTGCTAGTTTGGGGGGTTCACCCCTCCACTTT. Translated: CSASLGGSPLHF.

The chain has TRBV3-1 (or the pseudogene TRBV3-2) and TRBJ1-4; D remains unclear. V was trimmed by 1 base and J by 1 base, leaving 7 bases between them. Germline V lookup: CDR1 LGHDT, CDR2 YNNKEL (reference sequence). This CDR3 spans 15 amino acids. CDR3 DNA sequence: TGTGCCAGCAGCCAAGGGGGAGGAACTAATGAAAAACTGTTTTTT. This translates into CASSQGGGTNEKLFF.

This clone has a count of ten or more. V is TRBV5-4 and J is TRBJ2-2, with 7 nucleotides matching TRBD1. Losses at the gene ends were 3 bases for V and 3 bases for J; bases not matched to a gene: 11. Looked up from germline, CDR1 is SGHNT and CDR2 is YYREEE (reference sequence). This CDR3 is 17 amino acids long. CDR3 DNA sequence: TGTGCCAGCAGCTCCAAGGATAGGGGGCGCGACACCGGGGAGCTGTTTTTT. Amino acids: CASSSKDRGRDTGELFF.

The chain carries TRBV5-1 and TRBJ2-3, with TRBD2 as a possible D gene (5 bases). V was clipped by 1 base and J by 0 bases, with 9 bases between them. The length of the CDR3 is 15 residues. Germline lookup yields CDR1 SGHRS and CDR2 YFSETQ. The CDR3 nucleotides are TGCGCCAGCAGCTTGCGGCGGGTCAGCACAGATACGCAGTATTTT. Residues: CASSLRRVSTDTQYF. The entire variable domain, with the rest obtained from reference TRBV5-1 and TRBJ2-3, is as follows: KAGVTQTPRYLIKTRGQQVTLSCSPISGHRSVSWYQQTPGQGLQFLFEYFSETQRNKGNFPGRFSGRQFSNSRSEMNVSTLELGDSALYLCASSLRRVSTDTQYFGPGTRLTVL.

V and J are TRBV11-2 and TRBJ1-5; D is unclear. V was cut by 4 bases and J by 0 bases, with 16 bases left in between. Per germline, CDR1 SGHAT and CDR2 FQNNGV. This CDR3 is built from 17 residues. CDR3 in amino acids: CASSSRHPGYSNQPQHF. The CDR3 region has the DNA TGTGCCAGCAGCTCAAGACATCCGGGATATAGCAATCAGCCCCAGCATTTT.

V usage is TRBV30 and J usage is TRBJ2-5; D unclear. Germline V lookup: CDR1 GTSNPN, CDR2 SVGIG (reference sequence). The CDR3 sequence is 12 residues long. Trimming took off 6 bases at V and 0 bases at J, with 8 bases between the two ends. The DNA of the CDR3 is TGTGCCTGTGAGCAGGACCAAGAGACCCAGTACTTC. Translated, it gives CACEQDQETQYF.

The V call is TRBV28, the J call TRBJ2-3, with 8 bases fitting TRBD1. V was clipped by 3 bases and J by 4 bases; unmatched bases: 6. This CDR3 has 15 residues. Germline-derived CDR1 and CDR2 are MDHEN and SYDVKM. This chain's CDR3 is CASSFRTGNADTQYF. The CDR3 DNA reads as TGTGCCAGCAGTTTTAGGACAGGGAACGCAGATACGCAGTATTTT.

This clone occurred a few times. The chain has TRBV7-2 and TRBJ2-7; D is unresolved. V lost 5 bases and J 2 bases, leaving 13 bases between the germline ends. Germline CDR1 SGHTA, CDR2 FQGNSA. The CDR3 has 14 amino acids. CDR3 protein: CASSPRSPTYEQYF. The DNA of the CDR3 is TGTGCCAGCAGCCCGCGCTCCCCCACCTACGAGCAGTACTTC.

This chain joins TRBV2 and TRBJ2-5, with D possibly TRBD2 on 6 matching bases. V dropped 5 bases and J dropped 0 bases, with 10 bases sitting between them. The CDR3 contains 14 residues. Germline V gene data show CDR1 as SNHLY and CDR2 as FYNNEI. The CDR3: CASSRTSNQETQYF. DNA for the CDR3: TGTGCCAGCAGTCGAACTAGCAACCAAGAGACCCAGTACTTC.

The genes are TRBV14 and TRBJ1-1; D may be TRBD1 (5 bases). Germline-derived CDR1 and CDR2 are SGHDN and FVKESK. The CDR3 length is 13 residues. V was cut by 3 bases and J by 4 bases, with 9 bases left in between. For the CDR3, the DNA is TGTGCCAGCAGCCACCAAAGGGGCACTGAAGCTTTCTTT. Translating gives CASSHQRGTEAFF. Combining the CDR3 with reference TRBV14 and TRBJ1-1 gives the whole variable domain EAGVTQFPSHSVIEKGQTVTLRCDPISGHDNLYWYRRVMGKEIKFLLHFVKESKQDESGMPNNRFLAERTGGTYSTLKVQPAELEDSGVYFCASSHQRGTEAFFGQGTRLTVV.

This clone has just a few counts. The chain joins TRBV27 to TRBJ2-7; 7 bases are shared with TRBD2. CDR1 is MNHEY and CDR2 is SMNVEV in the germline V gene (reference sequence). The CDR3 extends over 13 amino acids. V shed 10 bases, J shed 6 bases, and the junction held 12 bases outside the gene matches. The CDR3: CATRRGGSSEQYF. The CDR3 DNA is TGTGCCACCAGGAGGGGCGGGAGCTCCGAGCAGTACTTC.

The count of this clone is one. The chain joins TRBV18 to TRBJ2-2, with 9 bases that match TRBD1. Trimming took 0 bases from V and 5 from J; bases not matched to a gene: 4. CDR3 size: 16 residues. Germline CDR1 is KGHSH and CDR2 is LQKENI. CDR3 sequence (DNA): TGTGCCAGCTCACCACCCGGGACAGGGATGACCGGGGAGCTGTTTTTT. It encodes CASSPPGTGMTGELFF.

The chain links TRBV28 to TRBJ1-1; D is ambiguous. Germline V gives CDR1 MDHEN, CDR2 SYDVKM. The CDR3 is made up of 14 amino acids. The V gene lost 4 bases and the J gene lost 0 bases, with 9 bases spanning the gap. CDR3 sequence: CASSSRSMNTEAFF. CDR3 DNA: TGTGCCAGCAGTTCTAGATCTATGAACACTGAAGCTTTCTTT. Based on the CDR3 plus reference TRBV28 and TRBJ1-1, the full variable domain is DVKVTQSSRYLVKRTGEKVFLECVQDMDHENMFWYRQDPGLGLRLIYFSYDVKMKEKGDIPEGYSVSREKKERFSLILESASTNQTSMYLCASSSRSMNTEAFFGQGTRLTVV.

The chain combines TRBV5-4 with TRBJ1-6; D might be TRBD1 (6 bases). Germline V gives CDR1 SGHNT, CDR2 YYREEE (reference sequence). This CDR3 has 13 residues. Trimming cost V 0 bases and J 8 bases, with 6 bases left between them. Here the CDR3 DNA reads TGTGCCAGCAGCTTGGAGGGGGATTCACCCCTCCACTTT. Protein sequence: CASSLEGDSPLHF. Supplemented by reference TRBV5-4 and TRBJ1-6, the full variable domain reads ETGVTQSPTHLIKTRGQQVTLRCSSQSGHNTVSWYQQALGQGPQFIFQYYREEENGRGNFPPRFSGLQFPNYSSELNVNALELDDSALYLCASSLEGDSPLHFGNGTRLTVT.

The chain has TRBV3-1 (or the pseudogene TRBV3-2) and TRBJ2-1; D uncertain. V lost 2 bases and J 7 bases, leaving 6 bases between the germline ends. The CDR3 has 12 amino acids. CDR1 and CDR2 from the germline V gene are LGHDT and YNNKEL (reference sequence). The CDR3 DNA is TGTGCCAGCAGCCAACTTAATAATGAGCAGTTCTTC. It is translated as CASSQLNNEQFF.

The chain uses TRBV15 and TRBJ2-7; no firm D call. V was cut by 0 bases and J by 4 bases, with 7 bases left in between. The CDR3 covers 13 residues. CDR1 and CDR2 (germline): LNHNV, YYDKDF (reference sequence). CDR3: CATSREYEYEQYF. CDR3 nucleotides: TGTGCCACCAGCAGAGAATACGAGTACGAGCAGTACTTC.

The chain links TRBV24-1 to TRBJ1-2; a weak D match, TRBD1 (5 bases). V was shortened by 12 bases and J by 7 bases, with 14 bases between the two germline ends. This CDR3 spans 11 amino acids. Germline V CDR1 and CDR2: KGHDR, SFDVKD. This CDR3 is CASAGVGGYTF. CDR3 sequence (DNA): TGTGCCTCTGCGGGGGTAGGTGGCTACACCTTC.

This clone was detected only once. The genes are TRBV6-5 and TRBJ1-2; D might be TRBD1 (6 bases). The V gene's germline CDR1 is MNHEY and CDR2 SVGAGI. The V end lost 8 bases, the J end lost 7 bases, and 11 bases lay between the germline ends. The CDR3 contains 11 residues. The CDR3 nucleotides are TGTGCCAGCTCAAACAGGGCTGGCTACACCTTC. Its translation: CASSNRAGYTF.

The chain joins TRBV7-6 to TRBJ2-7; 8 bases line up with TRBD2. This CDR3 is 14 amino acids long. CDR1 and CDR2 from the germline V gene are SGHVS and FNYEAQ. With 0 bases clipped from V and 7 bases from J, the junction kept 5 bases outside the gene matches. In DNA, the CDR3 is TGTGCCAGCAGCTTAGCTAGCGGGGTGGTTGAGCAGTACTTC. This codes for CASSLASGVVEQYF.

In its sample, this clone was seen a few times. V and J are TRBV6-6 and TRBJ2-3; 9 nucleotides align to TRBD2. Germline V gene sequence: CDR1 MNHNY, CDR2 SVGAGI (reference sequence). This CDR3 is built from 16 residues. V shed 6 bases, J shed 3 bases, and the junction held 10 bases outside the gene matches. The CDR3 nucleotides are TGTGCCAGCAGATACCCTCCGGGACTAGCTACAGATACGCAGTATTTT. Translated: CASRYPPGLATDTQYF.

The rearrangement joins TRBV7-3 to TRBJ1-5, with 7 bases fitting TRBD1. CDR3 size: 19 residues. The V gene's germline CDR1 is SGHTA and CDR2 FQGTGA. J gave up 0 bases and V 5 bases, and 16 bases lay outside the gene matches. CDR3 residues: CASSPLAGNRGYSNQPQHF. The CDR3 DNA is TGTGCCAGCAGCCCCTTGGCCGGAAACAGGGGTTATAGCAATCAGCCCCAGCATTTT.

The rearrangement links TRBV3-1 (or the pseudogene TRBV3-2) to TRBJ1-1; possibly TRBD1 for D (5 bases). The V and J ends lost 5 bases and 6 bases respectively, with 13 bases between them. The CDR3 length is 13 residues. Per the germline V gene, CDR1 is LGHDT and CDR2 is YNNKEL (reference sequence). In DNA, the CDR3 is TGTGCCAGCAGCGCCCAGGGTGTAGCTGAAGCTTTCTTT. This translates into CASSAQGVAEAFF.